The clone carrying this TCR beta chain was observed at least ten times. Its antigen is not identified. The data were taken from a study of Graves' ophthalmopathy and Graves' hyperthyroidism. Study conclusions and caveats: Blood also harbored most expanded thyroid clonotypes above 0.001 frequency.

Amplification of TCR beta CDR3 regions used RNA transcripts. RT-PCR in the first round used HTBI primers; a second-round multiplex PCR followed. Via MiXCR, TCRdb re-called the multiplex PCR reads, giving one row per CDR3 protein. The sample yields about 380,000 distinct CDR3 sequences, 15% seen once. The CDR3 is 16 amino acids. Trimming shortened V by 0 bases and J by 0 bases, and 9 bases separated the two germline ends. Germline V gene lookup returns CDR1 SGDLS and CDR2 YYNGEE. Sequencing was done on a sample of peripheral blood. This clonotype was sampled from a woman between 18 and 30 years old with stable Graves' hyperthyroidism. The rearrangement uses TRBV9 and TRBJ2-2; D is unclear. The chain's CDR3 is CASSVGAAANTGELFF. The DNA for the CDR3 is TGTGCCAGCAGCGTAGGGGCAGCCGCGAACACCGGGGAGCTGTTTTTT.